Each of the 23 T cell receptor beta chains below was sequenced from the same sample in a study of OX40 agonist ivuxolimab in advanced cancers. The method was immunoSEQ multiplex PCR; TCRdb's version includes in-frame clones alone and lacks a portion of them. The sample comprises around 79,000 clones, 88% of which are singletons, and about 3.8% rests with the top ten. The source was CD4+ or CD8+ T cells sorted from blood, collected in a trial of the OX40 agonist ivuxolimab. The receptors originated from an adult with an advanced solid tumor such as melanoma, head and neck, liver or kidney cancer.

The rearrangement links TRBV28 to TRBJ2-1, with 7 bases identical to TRBD2. The V gene end was trimmed by 5 bases and the J gene end by 4 bases; junction bases not matched to a gene: 11. There are 16 residues in the CDR3. CDR1 and CDR2 from the germline V gene are MDHEN and SYDVKM. CDR3 residues: CASSQSSGSSYNEQFF. The CDR3 bases are TGTGCCAGCAGTCAATCTAGCGGCAGCTCGTACAATGAGCAGTTCTTC.

Regarding this clone: Its ends do not fully match the called genes, so a read error is possible. This chain connects TRBV7-7 to TRBJ2-5; a weak D match, TRBD2 (6 bases). Germline V lookup: CDR1 SSHAT, CDR2 FNYEAQ (reference sequence). CDR3 length equals 16 residues. CDR3 DNA sequence: TGTGCTAGCAGTAGACATCCGGGACTGAGAGGGGAGACCCAGTACTTC. Amino acid sequence: CASSRHPGLRGETQYF.

The chain couples TRBV7-9 to TRBJ1-2; TRBD1 might be the D (6 bases). This CDR3 has 18 residues. Deletions cut 3 bases from V and 0 bases from J, with 20 bases between. Germline loops: CDR1 SEHNR, CDR2 FQNEAQ (reference sequence). The CDR3 protein is CASSFGGTSFASNYGYTF. CDR3 DNA: TGTGCCAGCAGCTTTGGGGGGACATCTTTCGCCTCTAACTATGGCTACACCTTC. Looking up the rest from reference TRBV7-9 and TRBJ1-2 gives the full variable domain: DTGVSQNPRHKITKRGQNVTFRCDPISEHNRLYWYRQTLGQGPEFLTYFQNEAQLEKSRLLSDRFSAERPKGSFSTLEIQRTEQGDSAMYLCASSFGGTSFASNYGYTFGSGTRLTVV.

CDR3 nucleotides: TGTGCCAGCACCCGGGGGGTTGACGACTATGGCTACACCTTC. This gives the protein CASTRGVDDYGYTF. The chain couples TRBV5-4 to TRBJ1-2, with D possibly being TRBD1 (5 bases). The CDR3 extends over 14 amino acids. Germline V gives CDR1 SGHNT, CDR2 YYREEE (reference sequence). The V gene lost 6 bases and the J gene lost 3 bases, with 15 bases spanning the gap. Full variable domain (remainder filled in from reference TRBV5-4 and TRBJ1-2): ETGVTQSPTHLIKTRGQQVTLRCSSQSGHNTVSWYQQALGQGPQFIFQYYREEENGRGNFPPRFSGLQFPNYSSELNVNALELDDSALYLCASTRGVDDYGYTFGSGTRLTVV.

This sequence joins TRBV5-1 and TRBJ2-3, with 7 bases lining up with TRBD2. Germline V gene lookup returns CDR1 SGHRS and CDR2 YFSETQ. The ends lost 0 bases at V and 2 bases at J; junction bases unmatched: 9. CDR3 length: 17 amino acids. CDR3 loop: CASSLAATGGPTDTQYF. CDR3 DNA: TGCGCCAGCAGCTTGGCCGCAACGGGAGGACCCACAGATACGCAGTATTTT.

The chain links TRBV14 to TRBJ2-7; D not certain. V was cut by 4 bases and J by 7 bases, with 14 bases left in between. In germline, CDR1 is SGHDN, CDR2 FVKESK. CDR3 length: 13 amino acids. The CDR3 sequence is CASSPTRLGEQYF. CDR3 DNA: TGTGCCAGCAGCCCCACTCGACTTGGGGAGCAGTACTTC.

Only one count was recorded for this clone. V usage is TRBV6-1 and J usage is TRBJ2-4, with D unresolved. Trimming took 2 bases from V and 7 from J, leaving 3 bases between them. CDR3 length: 11 amino acids. In germline, CDR1 is MNHNS, CDR2 SASEGT. This CDR3 is CASSENNIQYF. Written as DNA, the CDR3 is TGTGCCAGCAGTGAAAATAACATTCAGTACTTC.

The chain combines TRBV25-1 with TRBJ1-2; TRBD1 aligns across 9 bases. Germline V gene sequence: CDR1 MGHDK, CDR2 SYGVNS. The CDR3 extends over 13 amino acids. Trimming cost V 6 bases and J 6 bases; bases outside gene matches: 5. This CDR3 reads CASRDRGNDGYTF. CDR3 bases: TGTGCCAGCAGGGACAGGGGCAACGATGGCTACACCTTC.

A single count supports this clone. The J gene is TRBJ1-4, the V gene TRBV6-1, with TRBD1 matching 7 bases. Unmatched junction bases numbered 3, after V lost 1 base and J lost 4 bases. CDR1 and CDR2 (germline): MNHNS, SASEGT. There are 15 residues in the CDR3. The CDR3 sequence: CASSEGQGHNEKLFF. CDR3 nucleotide sequence: TGTGCCAGCAGTGAAGGACAGGGACATAATGAAAAACTGTTTTTT.

This chain connects TRBV9 to TRBJ1-4; no clear D gene. From germline, CDR1 is SGDLS and CDR2 YYNGEE. V lost 0 bases and J 3 bases, leaving 9 bases between the germline ends. This CDR3 has 15 residues. The CDR3 nucleotides are TGTGCCAGCAGCGTAGGCCCAGAATCTAATGAAAAACTGTTTTTT. Encoded protein: CASSVGPESNEKLFF.

The rearrangement uses TRBV5-1 and TRBJ2-7; 9 nucleotides match TRBD2. The V gene's germline CDR1 is SGHRS and CDR2 YFSETQ. The length of the CDR3 is 15 residues. With V trimmed by 0 bases and J by 3 bases, 4 bases remained unmatched. This chain's CDR3 is CASSLDGGRVYEQYF. CDR3 DNA: TGCGCCAGCAGCTTGGATGGCGGGAGGGTCTACGAGCAGTACTTC. Variable domain in full (rest from reference TRBV5-1 and TRBJ2-7): KAGVTQTPRYLIKTRGQQVTLSCSPISGHRSVSWYQQTPGQGLQFLFEYFSETQRNKGNFPGRFSGRQFSNSRSEMNVSTLELGDSALYLCASSLDGGRVYEQYFGPGTRLTVT.

This chain joins TRBV11-2 and TRBJ2-7, with D perhaps matching TRBD2 (5 bases). Germline CDR1 is SGHAT and CDR2 is FQNNGV. The CDR3 is 13 residues long. V dropped 5 bases and J dropped 6 bases, with 14 bases sitting between them. CDR3 region: CASSPWSGGEQYF. DNA for the CDR3: TGTGCCAGCAGCCCCTGGAGTGGAGGCGAGCAGTACTTC. Variable domain in full (rest from reference TRBV11-2 and TRBJ2-7): EAGVAQSPRYKIIEKRQSVAFWCNPISGHATLYWYQQILGQGPKLLIQFQNNGVVDDSQLPKDRFSAERLKGVDSTLKIQPAKLEDSAVYLCASSPWSGGEQYFGPGTRLTVT.

The V and J genes are TRBV7-9 and TRBJ2-2, with 14 bases that match TRBD2. This CDR3 is built from 15 residues. The germline CDR1 and CDR2 sequences are SEHNR and FQNEAQ (reference sequence). With 10 bases clipped from V and 8 bases from J, the junction kept 9 bases outside the gene matches. Written as DNA, the CDR3 is TGTGCCATCGCACCGGGACTAGCGGGAGCTGGGGAGCTGTTTTTT. Its translation: CAIAPGLAGAGELFF.

As to this clone: Its ends do not fully match the called genes, so a read error is possible. The V and J genes are TRBV30 and TRBJ2-2; 7 nucleotides agree with TRBD2. The germline gives CDR1 GTSNPN, CDR2 SVGIG (reference sequence). The CDR3 loop spans 12 amino acids. The CDR3 spells CSSGENTGELFF. The CDR3 nucleotides are TGCTCTAGCGGAGAGAACACCGGGGAGCTGTTTTTT.

The rearrangement uses TRBV12-2 and TRBJ1-5. TRBV12-2 is listed as a pseudogene. This CDR3 has 15 amino acids. The DNA for the CDR3 is TGTGCAAGTCGTCCGGACAGGGCGGGGGGACAGCCCCAGCATTTT. Its translation is CASRPDRAGGQPQHF.

The rearrangement joins TRBV10-3 to TRBJ2-5; 7 nucleotides line up with TRBD1. CDR1 is ENHRY and CDR2 is SYGVKD in the germline V gene. This CDR3 has 16 residues. Losses at the gene ends were 0 bases for V and 5 bases for J; bases not matched to a gene: 9. The CDR3 spells CAISESLTGVGETQYF. Here the CDR3 DNA reads TGTGCCATCAGTGAGTCCTTAACAGGGGTCGGGGAGACCCAGTACTTC.

This chain joins TRBV7-9 and TRBJ1-4; TRBD1 agrees at 7 bases. J lost 7 bases, V lost 2 bases, and 4 bases had no gene match. This CDR3 has 14 amino acids. Germline V lookup: CDR1 SEHNR, CDR2 FQNEAQ (reference sequence). Written as DNA, the CDR3 is TGTGCCAGCAGCTTAACCCAGGGGGTTGAAAAACTGTTTTTT. This codes for CASSLTQGVEKLFF.

The chain employs TRBV11-3 and TRBJ2-5; D gene uncertain. CDR3 size: 13 residues. Germline values: CDR1 SGHNT, CDR2 YENEEA. The V gene lost 4 bases and the J gene lost 1 base, with 7 bases spanning the gap. CDR3 nucleotides: TGTGCCAGCAGCTCCCCGACCCAAGAGACCCAGTACTTC. Translating gives CASSSPTQETQYF.

The chain uses TRBV10-3 and TRBJ1-5, with TRBD1 matching 7 bases. V was pared by 4 bases and J by 3 bases, with 9 bases of the junction left unmatched. This CDR3 comprises 16 residues. Germline CDR1 is ENHRY and CDR2 is SYGVKD. This CDR3 reads CAISGGPGQHNQPQHF. The CDR3 DNA reads TGTGCCATCAGTGGGGGGCCGGGACAGCACAATCAGCCCCAGCATTTT.

The genes are TRBV21-1 and TRBJ2-1; TRBD1, the table's D call, was not compared with the DNA. TRBV21-1 has pseudogene status. The length of the CDR3 is 14 residues. CDR3 residues: CASSKDTGRNEQFF. The CDR3 DNA is TGTGCCAGCAGCAAAGACACAGGAAGGAATGAGCAGTTCTTC.

The genes are TRBV30 and TRBJ1-3; D not certain. Germline assignment: CDR1 GTSNPN and CDR2 SVGIG (reference sequence). The CDR3 sequence is 14 residues long. With 8 bases removed from V and 0 bases from J, the gap between germline ends came to 14 bases. This CDR3 reads CARADGLSGNTIYF. In DNA form, the CDR3 reads TGTGCCCGAGCGGACGGACTCTCTGGAAACACCATATATTTT.

This chain joins TRBV19 and TRBJ1-2; D is unresolved. Germline-derived CDR1 and CDR2 are LNHDA and SQIVND (reference sequence). V was pared by 8 bases and J by 4 bases, with 20 bases between. CDR3 length equals 15 residues. The CDR3: CASAPKIGFGYGYTF. The CDR3 DNA sequence: TGTGCCAGTGCTCCGAAAATAGGTTTCGGCTATGGCTACACCTTC.

The V call is TRBV13, the J call TRBJ2-1; TRBD1 aligns across 7 bases. Looked up from germline, CDR1 is PRHDT and CDR2 is FYEKMQ (reference sequence). The V segment lost 5 bases and the J segment 8 bases; nucleotides outside the gene matches: 3. The CDR3 extends over 12 amino acids. The CDR3: CASSTQGYEQFF. CDR3 nucleotides: TGTGCCAGCAGCACACAGGGGTATGAGCAGTTCTTC.